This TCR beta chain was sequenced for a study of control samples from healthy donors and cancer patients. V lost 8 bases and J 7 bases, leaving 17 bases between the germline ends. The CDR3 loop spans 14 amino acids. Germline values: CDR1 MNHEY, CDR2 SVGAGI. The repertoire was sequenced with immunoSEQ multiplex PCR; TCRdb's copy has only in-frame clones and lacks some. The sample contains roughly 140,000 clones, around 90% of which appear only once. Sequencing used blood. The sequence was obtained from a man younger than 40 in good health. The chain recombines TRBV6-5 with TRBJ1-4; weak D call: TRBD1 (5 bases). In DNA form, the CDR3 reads TGTGCCAGCTCCTCCGGTGGGGGGGGTGAAAAACTGTTTTTT. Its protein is CASSSGGGGEKLFF.